These 17 T cell receptor beta chains share one sample of origin, sequenced in a study of T cells in Graves' hyperthyroidism and ophthalmopathy. TCR beta CDR3 regions were amplified from RNA. With the HTBI primer set, the TCR CDR3 went through a first round of RT-PCR. TCRdb reprocessed the multiplex PCR reads with MiXCR, giving one entry per CDR3 protein. The top ten hold approximately 10% of the sample, which has 75,000 to 100,000 distinct CDR3 sequences, 40% seen once. Sequencing was performed on peripheral blood or thyroid tissue (not recorded which). The receptors were sampled from a woman under 40 with Graves' hyperthyroidism.

This sequence joins TRBV7-3 and TRBJ2-7; D not certain. This CDR3 spans 14 amino acids. Between the trimmed V and J ends, which lost 0 bases and 7 bases, there was a span of 13 bases. CDR1 is SGHTA and CDR2 is FQGTGA in the germline V gene. Here the CDR3 reads CASSLTGPSEEQYF. The CDR3 DNA is TGTGCCAGCAGCTTAACGGGCCCTTCGGAGGAGCAGTACTTC.

This clonotype was recorded only once. One junction end disagrees with the germline gene, perhaps due to a read error. The V and J genes are TRBV5-1 and TRBJ2-5, with D possibly TRBD2 on 7 matching bases. Germline CDR1 and CDR2: SGHRS and YFSETQ. The CDR3 is 14 residues long. This chain's CDR3 is CASSWQGTSGTQHF. CDR3 nucleotide sequence: TGCGCCAGCAGTTGGCAGGGGACGAGCGGGACCCAGCACTTC. Full variable domain (missing parts from reference TRBV5-1 and TRBJ2-5): KAGVTQTPRYLIKTRGQQVTLSCSPISGHRSVSWYQQTPGQGLQFLFEYFSETQRNKGNFPGRFSGRQFSNSRSEMNVSTLELGDSALYLCASSWQGTSGTQHFGPGTRLLVL.

This clonotype showed up many times. The rearrangement joins TRBV7-2 to TRBJ2-3; tentatively, D is TRBD2 (6 bases). The CDR3 runs to 15 residues. The V gene's germline CDR1 is SGHTA and CDR2 FQGNSA. V was clipped by 3 bases and J by 5 bases, with 15 bases between them. As DNA, the CDR3 is TGTGCCAGCAGCTTTAGGGGTCTAGCGATAGATACGCAGTATTTT. Translating gives CASSFRGLAIDTQYF. Full variable domain (remainder filled in from reference TRBV7-2 and TRBJ2-3): GAGVSQSPSNKVTEKGKDVELRCDPISGHTALYWYRQSLGQGLEFLIYFQGNSAPDKSGLPSDRFSAERTGGSVSTLTIQRTQQEDSAVYLCASSFRGLAIDTQYFGPGTRLTVL.

This clonotype was observed many times. This sequence joins TRBV11-2 and TRBJ2-7; the D is unclear. The CDR3 covers 13 residues. V lost 1 base, J lost 6 bases, and 10 bases lay in between. In germline, CDR1 is SGHAT, CDR2 FQNNGV. The CDR3 DNA follows: TGTGCCAGCAGCTTAGCACGTTTGGCCGAGCAGTACTTC. Translating gives CASSLARLAEQYF.

Ten or more counts support this clonotype. The V gene is TRBV14, the J gene TRBJ2-5, with TRBD1 matching over 7 bases. The trim removed 3 bases at V and 3 bases at J, leaving 10 bases unmatched. Germline loops: CDR1 SGHDN, CDR2 FVKESK. The CDR3 is 16 amino acids. DNA of the CDR3: TGTGCCAGCAGCCAGGACGCCTGGGACAGAGAAGAGACCCAGTACTTC. Residues: CASSQDAWDREETQYF. Together with reference TRBV14 and TRBJ2-5, the CDR3 gives the full variable domain: EAGVTQFPSHSVIEKGQTVTLRCDPISGHDNLYWYRRVMGKEIKFLLHFVKESKQDESGMPNNRFLAERTGGTYSTLKVQPAELEDSGVYFCASSQDAWDREETQYFGPGTRLLVL.

To note about this clonotype: One end of the junction varies from germline; a read error may be responsible. The rearrangement uses TRBV7-2 and TRBJ2-3; D tentatively fits TRBD1 or TRBD2 (5 bases each). CDR1 and CDR2 from the germline V gene are SGHTA and FQGNSA. This CDR3 comprises 13 residues. CDR3 DNA: TGTGCCAGCAGCAACCGGGACGCAGATACGCGGTATTTT. Its protein is CASSNRDADTRYF.

This clonotype has only a few counts. Being one base from a much bigger clone, this may be a read error. The chain employs TRBV9 and TRBJ1-5; TRBD1 matches at 7 bases. The CDR3 runs to 16 residues. Trimming at V came to 3 bases and at J to 5 bases, leaving 11 bases not matched to a gene. Germline V CDR1 and CDR2: SGDLS, YYNGEE. In nucleotides, the CDR3 is TGTGCCAGCAGCGCCGATTCGACAGGGAGTTATCAGCCCCAGCATTTT. This gives the protein CASSADSTGSYQPQHF.

Note on this clonotype: Because it lacks the conserved phenylalanine or tryptophan at the end, this CDR3 is likely a read error. Because the CDR3's place on the DNA is in doubt, the DNA is left out and the CDR3 is given as listed by TCRdb. This chain uses TRBV5-1 with TRBJ2-2. Germline V CDR1 and CDR2: SGHRS, YFSETQ. Termini included, the CDR3 measures 10 amino acids. Here the CDR3 reads CASSLVDRAG.

This clonotype appeared a single time. The J gene is TRBJ2-5, the V gene TRBV7-3; 7 bases map to TRBD1. V gave up 1 base and J gave up 9 bases; unmatched junction bases: 14. Germline values: CDR1 SGHTA, CDR2 FQGTGA. This CDR3 spans 16 amino acids. The CDR3 region is CASSLRTGVSNQPQYF. The CDR3 region has the DNA TGTGCCAGCAGCTTAAGGACAGGCGTTAGCAATCAGCCCCAGTACTTC.

V usage is TRBV11-2 and J usage is TRBJ1-4, with 9 bases that match TRBD1. Germline CDR1 reads SGHAT; CDR2 reads FQNNGV. J lost 6 bases, V lost 2 bases, and 10 bases had no gene match. This CDR3 spans 17 amino acids. CDR3 region: CASSLRRTGESYEKLFF. For the CDR3, the DNA is TGTGCCAGCAGCTTACGTAGGACAGGGGAGTCGTATGAAAAACTGTTTTTT. Supplemented by reference TRBV11-2 and TRBJ1-4, the full variable domain reads EAGVAQSPRYKIIEKRQSVAFWCNPISGHATLYWYQQILGQGPKLLIQFQNNGVVDDSQLPKDRFSAERLKGVDSTLKIQPAKLEDSAVYLCASSLRRTGESYEKLFFGSGTQLSVL.

This clonotype has a count of ten or more. The chain links TRBV24-1 to TRBJ1-1; TRBD1 aligns across 8 bases. Germline V gene sequence: CDR1 KGHDR, CDR2 SFDVKD. There are 14 residues in the CDR3. Losses at the gene ends were 4 bases for V and 7 bases for J; bases not matched to a gene: 7. CDR3 in DNA: TGTGCCACCAGTGAGACAGGGGCTGCAGGTGAAGCTTTCTTT. Its protein product is CATSETGAAGEAFF.

The chain combines TRBV7-2 with TRBJ2-7; 14 nucleotides agree with TRBD2. Germline V lookup: CDR1 SGHTA, CDR2 FQGNSA. This CDR3 spans 15 amino acids. With 3 bases clipped from V and 7 bases from J, the junction kept 5 bases outside the gene matches. The CDR3 spells CASSLAGTSGREQYF. The CDR3 nucleotides are TGTGCCAGCAGCTTGGCCGGGACTAGCGGGAGAGAGCAGTACTTC.

This clonotype was detected many times. For the CDR3, the DNA is TGCGCCAGCAGCTTGGGACAGGGAAACTATGGCTACACCTTC. It is translated as CASSLGQGNYGYTF. The chain links TRBV5-1 to TRBJ1-2; the match to TRBD1 covers 7 bases. The V segment lost 0 bases and the J segment 2 bases; nucleotides outside the gene matches: 1. This CDR3 region has 14 residues. Germline CDR1 reads SGHRS; CDR2 reads YFSETQ.

This clonotype was recorded at least ten times. V is TRBV5-6 and J is TRBJ1-1; TRBD1 matches at 7 bases. This CDR3 is built from 16 residues. Unmatched junction bases numbered 13, after V lost 6 bases and J lost 2 bases. Germline CDR1 and CDR2: SGHDT and YYEEEE. CDR3 residues: CASNYVGQELNTEAFF. CDR3 in DNA: TGTGCCAGCAACTATGTCGGACAGGAACTAAACACTGAAGCTTTCTTT.

On this clonotype: At one end, the junction sequence differs from germline, possibly due to a read error. The chain has TRBV7-9 and TRBJ2-6; D not certain. The CDR3 has 20 amino acids. The germline CDR1 and CDR2 sequences are SEHNR and FQNEAQ (reference sequence). The CDR3 spells CASSHPPDDIRASGANVLTF. For the CDR3, the DNA is TGCGCCAGCAGTCATCCCCCGGATGATATTAGGGCCTCTGGGGCCAACGTCCTGACTTTC.

This chain connects TRBV10-2 to TRBJ1-1; tentative D call: TRBD1 (5 bases). Trimming stripped 0 bases from V and 8 bases from J, with 13 bases between. CDR3 size: 14 residues. The germline V gene has CDR1 WSHSY and CDR2 SAAADI. CDR3: CASSESGTFTEAFF. The CDR3 coding sequence is TGCGCCAGCAGTGAGTCCGGGACGTTCACCGAAGCTTTCTTT.

This clonotype was counted ten times or more. V and J are TRBV9 and TRBJ2-5; D is possibly TRBD1 or TRBD2 (5 bases each). CDR1 and CDR2 from the germline V gene are SGDLS and YYNGEE. The CDR3 covers 14 residues. Trimming stripped 2 bases from V and 5 bases from J, with 13 bases between. DNA of the CDR3: TGTGCCAGCAGCGTGGGACCGACTCGGGAGACCCAGTACTTC. Amino acid sequence: CASSVGPTRETQYF.